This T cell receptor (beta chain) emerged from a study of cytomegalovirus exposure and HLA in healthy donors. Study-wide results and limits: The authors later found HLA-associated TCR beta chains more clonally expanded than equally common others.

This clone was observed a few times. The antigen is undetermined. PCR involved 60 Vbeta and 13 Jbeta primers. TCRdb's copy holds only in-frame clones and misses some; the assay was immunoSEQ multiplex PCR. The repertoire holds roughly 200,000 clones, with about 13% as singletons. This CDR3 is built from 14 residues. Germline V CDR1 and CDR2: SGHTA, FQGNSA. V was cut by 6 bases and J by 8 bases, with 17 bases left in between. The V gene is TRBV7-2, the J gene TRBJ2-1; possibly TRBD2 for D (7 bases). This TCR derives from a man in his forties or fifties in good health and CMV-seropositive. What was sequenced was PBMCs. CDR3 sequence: CASSEAGAKDEQFF. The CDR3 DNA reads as TGTGCCAGCAGTGAGGCGGGGGCTAAGGATGAGCAGTTCTTC. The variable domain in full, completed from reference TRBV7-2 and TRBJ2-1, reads GAGVSQSPSNKVTEKGKDVELRCDPISGHTALYWYRQSLGQGLEFLIYFQGNSAPDKSGLPSDRFSAERTGGSVSTLTIQRTQQEDSAVYLCASSEAGAKDEQFFGPGTRLTVL.